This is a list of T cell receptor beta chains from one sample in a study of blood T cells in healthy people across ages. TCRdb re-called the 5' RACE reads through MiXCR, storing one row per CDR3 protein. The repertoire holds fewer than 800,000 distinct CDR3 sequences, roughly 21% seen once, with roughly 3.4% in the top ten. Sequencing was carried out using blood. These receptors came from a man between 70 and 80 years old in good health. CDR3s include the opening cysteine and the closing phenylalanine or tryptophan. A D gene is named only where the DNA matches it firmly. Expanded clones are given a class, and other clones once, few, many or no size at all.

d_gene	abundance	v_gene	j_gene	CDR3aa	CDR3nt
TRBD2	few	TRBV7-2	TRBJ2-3	CASSLMREPDAQYF	TGTGCCAGCAGCTTGATGCGGGAGCCAGATGCGCAGTATTTT
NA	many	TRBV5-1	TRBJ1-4	CASSLGTGFEKLFF	TGCGCCAGCAGCTTAGGAACAGGGTTCGAAAAACTGTTTTTT
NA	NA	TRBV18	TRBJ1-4	CASSAQGTKLFF	TGTGCCAGCTCAGCACAGGGAACGAAACTGTTTTTT
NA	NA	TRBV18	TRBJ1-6	CASSPRQDMNSPLHF	TGTGCCAGCTCACCCCGACAGGATATGAATTCACCCCTCCACTTT
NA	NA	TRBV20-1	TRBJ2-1	CSGSGAFNEQFF	TGCAGTGGGAGCGGAGCGTTCAATGAGCAGTTCTTC
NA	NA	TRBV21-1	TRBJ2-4	CASSAYRDSLAKNIQYF	TGTGCCAGCAGCGCCTACCGGGACAGCCTAGCCAAAAACATTCAGTACTTC
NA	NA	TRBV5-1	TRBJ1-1	CASSLDTGLDTEAFF	TGCGCCAGCAGCTTGGACACCGGTCTGGACACTGAAGCCTTCTTT
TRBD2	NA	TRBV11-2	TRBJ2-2	CASSFESGRATGELFF	TGTGCCAGCAGCTTTGAGTCCGGGAGGGCGACCGGGGAGCTGTTTTTT
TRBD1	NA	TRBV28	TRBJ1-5	CATIQGAGNQPQHF	TGTGCCACCATACAGGGGGCGGGCAATCAGCCCCAGCATTTT
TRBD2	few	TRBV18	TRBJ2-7	CASSPGLAGAEQYF	TGTGCCAGCTCACCGGGACTAGCGGGAGCCGAGCAGTACTTC
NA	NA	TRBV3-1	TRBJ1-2	CASSQEGTGNGYTF	TGTGCCAGCAGCCAAGAAGGGACGGGGAATGGCTACACCTTC
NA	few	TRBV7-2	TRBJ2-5	CASRRVETQYF	TGTGCCAGCCGTAGGGTAGAGACCCAGTACTTC
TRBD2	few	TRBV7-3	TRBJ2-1	CASSLGSSGRGEQFF	TGTGCCAGCAGCTTAGGTTCTAGCGGGAGAGGGGAGCAGTTCTTC
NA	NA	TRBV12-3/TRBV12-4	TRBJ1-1	CASSPPWGSEAFF	TGTGCCAGCAGTCCCCCATGGGGATCTGAAGCTTTCTTT
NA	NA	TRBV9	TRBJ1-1	CASSVGLVKGGTEAFF	TGTGCCAGCAGCGTAGGCCTCGTGAAGGGGGGCACTGAAGCTTTCTTT
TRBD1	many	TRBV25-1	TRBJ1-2	CASSPGQGIYGYTF	TGTGCCAGCAGTCCGGGACAGGGAATCTACGGCTACACCTTC
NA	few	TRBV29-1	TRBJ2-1	CSARVGNEQFF	TGCAGCGCCAGGGTTGGCAATGAGCAGTTCTTC
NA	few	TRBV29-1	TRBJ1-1	CSLAGTLNTEAFF	TGCAGCCTTGCCGGGACACTGAACACTGAAGCTTTCTTT
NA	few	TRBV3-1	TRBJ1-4	CASSGLSGEKLFF	TGTGCCAGCAGCGGGCTATCGGGTGAAAAACTGTTTTTT
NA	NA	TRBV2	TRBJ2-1	CASNGYGGNSYNEQFF	TGTGCCAGCAATGGGTATGGCGGGAACTCCTACAATGAGCAGTTCTTC
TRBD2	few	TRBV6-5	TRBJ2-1	CASSYSSLSGGLNEQFF	TGTGCCAGCAGTTACTCGAGTTTGTCGGGAGGGCTCAATGAGCAGTTCTTC
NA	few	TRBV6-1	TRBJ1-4	CASSVRTAEKLFF	TGTGCCAGCAGTGTAAGGACAGCCGAAAAACTGTTTTTT
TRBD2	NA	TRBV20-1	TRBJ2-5	CSARGLAGVETQYF	TGCAGTGCTAGAGGTCTAGCGGGAGTAGAGACCCAGTACTTC
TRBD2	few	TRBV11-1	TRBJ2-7	CASSPPGLALYEQYF	TGTGCCAGCAGCCCCCCAGGACTAGCGTTATACGAGCAGTACTTC
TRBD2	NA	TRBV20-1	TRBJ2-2	CSARGLLREGLAGELFF	TGCAGTGCTAGAGGTCTCCTACGGGAGGGCCTCGCCGGGGAGCTGTTTTTT
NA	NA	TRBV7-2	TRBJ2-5	CASSFQTGAPETQYF	TGTGCCAGCAGCTTTCAAACAGGAGCCCCTGAGACCCAGTACTTC
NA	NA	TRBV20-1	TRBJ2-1	CSARNQGSAAYNEQFF	TGCAGTGCTAGAAATCAGGGGAGCGCAGCCTACAATGAGCAGTTCTTC
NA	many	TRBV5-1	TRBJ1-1	CASSRPNTEAFF	TGCGCCAGCAGCCGACCGAACACTGAAGCTTTCTTT
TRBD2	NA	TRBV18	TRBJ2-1	CASSPSLAGDNEQFF	TGTGCCAGCTCACCTTCCCTAGCGGGAGACAATGAGCAGTTCTTC
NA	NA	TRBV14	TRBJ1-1	CASRETGPSNTEAFF	TGTGCCAGCAGGGAAACAGGTCCGTCCAACACTGAAGCTTTCTTT
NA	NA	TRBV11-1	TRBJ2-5	CASSHRVLGETQYF	TGTGCCAGCAGCCATCGAGTTTTAGGAGAGACCCAGTACTTC
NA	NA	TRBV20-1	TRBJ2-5	CSARRLAQETQYF	TGCAGTGCTAGGCGTCTAGCTCAAGAGACCCAGTACTTC
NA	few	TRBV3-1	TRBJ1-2	CASSQDLVGGPYGYTF	TGTGCCAGCAGCCAAGATCTTGTTGGAGGGCCGTATGGCTACACCTTC
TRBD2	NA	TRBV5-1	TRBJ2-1	CASTEGSGGNEQFF	TGCGCCAGCACTGAGGGGTCGGGAGGCAATGAGCAGTTCTTC
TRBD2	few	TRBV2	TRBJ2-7	CASSTGTSKAYEQYF	TGTGCCAGCAGTACCGGGACTAGCAAGGCCTACGAGCAGTACTTC
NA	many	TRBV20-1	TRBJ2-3	CSAILPTSTDTQYF	TGCAGTGCTATTCTCCCCACTAGCACAGATACGCAGTATTTT
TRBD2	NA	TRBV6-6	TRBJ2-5	CASSFKREGRETQYF	TGTGCCAGCAGCTTCAAGCGGGAGGGCCGGGAGACCCAGTACTTC
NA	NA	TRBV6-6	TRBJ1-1	CASRNKGVNGFF	TGTGCCAGCAGAAACAAGGGAGTCAATGGCTTCTTT
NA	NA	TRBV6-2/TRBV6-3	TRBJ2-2	CASSYPGTYANTGELFF	TGTGCCAGCAGTTACCCGGGGACTTACGCGAACACCGGGGAGCTGTTTTTT
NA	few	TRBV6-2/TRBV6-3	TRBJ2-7	CASSYSSWRSEQYF	TGTGCCAGCAGTTACTCGAGTTGGCGGAGCGAGCAGTACTTC
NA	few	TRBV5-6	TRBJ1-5	CASSAVGNQPQHF	TGTGCCAGCAGCGCCGTGGGCAATCAGCCCCAGCATTTT
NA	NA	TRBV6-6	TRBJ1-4	CASSKQDNEKLFF	TGTGCCAGCAGTAAACAGGATAATGAAAAACTGTTTTTT
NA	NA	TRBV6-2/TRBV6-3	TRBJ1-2	CASSIDRGYGYTF	TGTGCCAGCAGCATTGACAGAGGCTATGGCTACACCTTC
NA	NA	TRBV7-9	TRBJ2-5	CASSLTPPAQETQYF	TGTGCCAGCAGCTTAACGCCCCCAGCCCAAGAGACCCAGTACTTC
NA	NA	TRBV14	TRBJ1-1	CASGQQPDTEAFF	TGTGCCAGCGGCCAACAACCAGACACTGAAGCTTTCTTT
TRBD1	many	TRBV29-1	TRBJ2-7	CSALQGQGVTYEQYF	TGCAGCGCTCTTCAGGGGCAGGGGGTAACCTACGAGCAGTACTTC
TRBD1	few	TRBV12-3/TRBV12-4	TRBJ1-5	CASSNRDSRQPQHF	TGTGCCAGCAGTAACCGGGACAGTCGCCAGCCCCAGCATTTT
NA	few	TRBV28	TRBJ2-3	CASRLGANTQYF	TGTGCCAGCAGGTTAGGGGCAAATACGCAGTATTTT
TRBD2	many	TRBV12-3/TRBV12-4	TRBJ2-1	CASSPSGTSAYSEKFF	TGTGCCAGCAGCCCTTCCGGGACTAGCGCCTATTCGGAGAAGTTCTTC
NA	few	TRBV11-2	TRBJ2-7	CASSLDRGNSYEQYF	TGTGCCAGCAGCTTAGATCGGGGGAACTCCTACGAGCAGTACTTC
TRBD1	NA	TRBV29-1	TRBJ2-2	CSVRQGSGTGELFF	TGCAGCGTTAGACAGGGGTCGGGCACCGGGGAGCTGTTTTTT
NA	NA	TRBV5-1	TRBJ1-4	CASSLWGTGEKLFF	TGCGCCAGCAGCTTGTGGGGGACGGGAGAAAAACTGTTTTTT
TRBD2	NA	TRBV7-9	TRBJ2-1	CASSLRTSGNSEQFF	TGTGCCAGCAGCTTAAGGACTAGCGGGAACAGTGAGCAGTTCTTC
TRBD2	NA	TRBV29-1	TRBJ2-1	CSVEGGGHNEQFF	TGCAGCGTTGAAGGCGGGGGGCACAATGAGCAGTTCTTC
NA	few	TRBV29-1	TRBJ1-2	CSVSRGGLVNYGYTF	TGCAGCGTCTCCCGGGGGGGGCTTGTTAACTATGGCTACACCTTC
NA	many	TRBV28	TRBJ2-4	CASSYLVKGVIQYF	TGTGCCAGCAGTTACCTTGTGAAAGGGGTCATTCAGTACTTC
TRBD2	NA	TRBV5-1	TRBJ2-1	CASGISGRAVNEQFF	TGCGCCAGCGGGATTAGCGGGAGGGCGGTCAATGAGCAGTTCTTC
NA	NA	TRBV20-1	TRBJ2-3	CSARVYSSTDTQYF	TGCAGTGCTAGAGTCTATTCTAGCACAGATACGCAGTATTTT